This passage covers 24 T cell receptor beta chains from one sample sequenced in a study of T cell responses to AZD1222 COVID-19 vaccine. Produced via immunoSEQ multiplex PCR; TCRdb's table is partial and in-frame only. The sample has about 140,000 clones, over 85% seen once. The sequencing used peripheral blood, collected on day 0 of MenACWY control vaccination. These TCRs come from an adult in good health.

This sequence joins TRBV5-4 and TRBJ2-1; 7 bases agree with TRBD1. Per germline, CDR1 SGHNT and CDR2 YYREEE (reference sequence). This CDR3 contains 15 residues. J was trimmed by 0 bases and V by 3 bases; bases with no gene match: 3. CDR3 sequence (DNA): TGTGCCAGCAGCTCTGGACAGGACTCCTACAATGAGCAGTTCTTC. This encodes CASSSGQDSYNEQFF.

The chain carries TRBV28 and TRBJ2-1; the match to TRBD2 covers 8 bases. The J segment lost 1 base and the V segment lost 4 bases, leaving 27 bases of the junction unmatched. Germline CDR1 reads MDHEN; CDR2 reads SYDVKM. The CDR3 length is 23 residues. The CDR3 is CASSWARVGRAGADLSSYNEQFF. CDR3 nucleotides: TGTGCCAGCAGTTGGGCCCGGGTAGGTCGAGCGGGAGCGGACCTTAGTTCCTACAATGAGCAGTTCTTC.

The V call is TRBV27, the J call TRBJ2-5; weak D call: TRBD2 (6 bases). V shed 5 bases and J shed 2 bases, with 12 bases lying between them. CDR1 and CDR2 from the germline V gene are MNHEY and SMNVEV (reference sequence). CDR3 size: 14 residues. The CDR3 DNA follows: TGTGCCAGCAGTCCGCGACTAGTTCAAGAGACCCAGTACTTC. Translated, it gives CASSPRLVQETQYF.

Only one count was recorded for this clone. V is TRBV13 and J is TRBJ2-1; no clear D. Trimming removed 2 bases from V and 4 bases from J, with 9 bases in between. This CDR3 is built from 14 residues. Germline CDR1 is PRHDT and CDR2 is FYEKMQ (reference sequence). The CDR3, as DNA: TGTGCCAGCAGCTTAAGTATATCTTACAATGAGCAGTTCTTC. Translated, it gives CASSLSISYNEQFF.

A few counts support this clone. V usage is TRBV7-9 and J usage is TRBJ2-7; D gene ambiguous. Looked up from germline, CDR1 is SEHNR and CDR2 is FQNEAQ (reference sequence). The V and J ends lost 2 bases and 0 bases respectively, with 11 bases between them. The CDR3 runs 15 residues. CDR3 loop: CASSLFTPDSYEQYF. CDR3 nucleotides: TGTGCCAGCAGCTTATTCACCCCCGACTCCTACGAGCAGTACTTC. The complete variable domain, with remaining parts taken from reference TRBV7-9 and TRBJ2-7, reads DTGVSQNPRHKITKRGQNVTFRCDPISEHNRLYWYRQTLGQGPEFLTYFQNEAQLEKSRLLSDRFSAERPKGSFSTLEIQRTEQGDSAMYLCASSLFTPDSYEQYFGPGTRLTVT.

The chain combines TRBV5-1 with TRBJ2-7, with a weak D call TRBD1 (6 bases). This CDR3 has 14 amino acids. The V and J ends lost 2 bases and 1 base respectively, with 10 bases between them. CDR1 and CDR2 from the germline V gene are SGHRS and YFSETQ. The CDR3 sequence is CASSLLQGSYEQYF. In DNA form, the CDR3 reads TGCGCCAGCAGCTTATTGCAGGGGTCCTACGAGCAGTACTTC. Variable domain in full (rest from reference TRBV5-1 and TRBJ2-7): KAGVTQTPRYLIKTRGQQVTLSCSPISGHRSVSWYQQTPGQGLQFLFEYFSETQRNKGNFPGRFSGRQFSNSRSEMNVSTLELGDSALYLCASSLLQGSYEQYFGPGTRLTVT.

This chain links TRBV28 with TRBJ2-3; either TRBD1 or TRBD2 may fit D (5 bases each). Germline V CDR1 and CDR2: MDHEN, SYDVKM. There are 17 residues in the CDR3. V lost 5 bases and J 6 bases, leaving 24 bases between the germline ends. Written as DNA, the CDR3 is TGTGCCAGCAGTCCGACCATAGGGACGCTCCTTTCGGATACGCAGTATTTT. Encoded protein: CASSPTIGTLLSDTQYF. The entire variable domain, with the rest obtained from reference TRBV28 and TRBJ2-3, is as follows: DVKVTQSSRYLVKRTGEKVFLECVQDMDHENMFWYRQDPGLGLRLIYFSYDVKMKEKGDIPEGYSVSREKKERFSLILESASTNQTSMYLCASSPTIGTLLSDTQYFGPGTRLTVL.

The chain employs TRBV5-6 and TRBJ1-3; D is ambiguous. This CDR3 contains 15 residues. Trimming stripped 4 bases from V and 8 bases from J, with 19 bases between. Germline CDR1 is SGHDT and CDR2 is YYEEEE. The CDR3 DNA follows: TGTGCCAGCAGCACCTTAGGTCCGAGGGCTGACACCATATATTTT. It yields the protein CASSTLGPRADTIYF.

The chain recombines TRBV27 with TRBJ1-1; TRBD1 is a possible D gene (6 bases). Germline V gives CDR1 MNHEY, CDR2 SMNVEV (reference sequence). This CDR3 comprises 14 residues. V was cut by 5 bases and J by 2 bases, with 12 bases left in between. CDR3: CASSGTRGNTEAFF. As DNA, the CDR3 is TGTGCCAGCAGTGGGACAAGGGGTAACACTGAAGCTTTCTTT.

The chain links TRBV19 to TRBJ2-1; D possibly uses TRBD1 or TRBD2 (5 bases each). V lost 6 bases to trimming and J lost 5 bases, with 17 bases between them. The CDR3 is 15 residues long. Germline-derived CDR1 and CDR2 are LNHDA and SQIVND (reference sequence). CDR3 protein: CASSPEAGRDNEQFF. The CDR3 bases are TGTGCCAGTAGCCCTGAGGCAGGGCGGGACAATGAGCAGTTCTTC.

The V gene is TRBV9, the J gene TRBJ2-6, with D hard to call. The V gene lost 4 bases and the J gene lost 0 bases, with 8 bases spanning the gap. The CDR3 sequence is 15 residues long. CDR1 SGDLS and CDR2 YYNGEE come from the germline V gene. The CDR3 loop reads CASSWGYSGANVLTF. The DNA for the CDR3 is TGTGCCAGCAGCTGGGGTTACTCTGGGGCCAACGTCCTGACTTTC.

This clone has a single count. V and J are TRBV10-1 and TRBJ1-1; D ambiguous. V lost 6 bases and J 1 base, leaving 9 bases between the germline ends. CDR1 and CDR2 from the germline V gene are WNHNN and SYGVQD (reference sequence). CDR3 length: 13 amino acids. The CDR3 is CASSIDPNTEAFF. As DNA, the CDR3 is TGCGCCAGCAGCATTGACCCGAACACTGAAGCTTTCTTT.

This clone has more than one count but fewer than ten. V usage is TRBV3-1 (or the pseudogene TRBV3-2) and J usage is TRBJ2-7; no definite D call. Between the trimmed V and J ends, which lost 1 base and 4 bases, there was a span of 2 bases. The CDR3 has 11 residues. Germline V gene data show CDR1 as LGHDT and CDR2 as YNNKEL (reference sequence). This CDR3 is CASSQAYEQYF. The CDR3 region has the DNA TGTGCCAGCAGCCAAGCTTACGAGCAGTACTTC.

The V gene is TRBV3-1 (or the pseudogene TRBV3-2), the J gene TRBJ1-2, with unresolved D. CDR3 length: 15 amino acids. The V end lost 0 bases, the J end lost 7 bases, and 15 bases lay between the germline ends. The V gene's germline CDR1 is LGHDT and CDR2 YNNKEL (reference sequence). Here the CDR3 reads CASSQDRRVGSGYTF. The CDR3 region has the DNA TGTGCCAGCAGCCAAGATCGTAGGGTAGGTTCTGGCTACACCTTC.

The chain combines TRBV27 with TRBJ1-5, with unresolved D. CDR1 MNHEY and CDR2 SMNVEV come from the germline V gene (reference sequence). V shed 0 bases and J shed 9 bases, with 9 bases lying between them. This CDR3 has 13 amino acids. DNA for the CDR3: TGTGCCAGCAGTTTATCAGGGATTGGGCCCCAGCATTTT. It specifies CASSLSGIGPQHF.

The chain joins TRBV28 to TRBJ2-6; 7 bases match TRBD2. Losses at the gene ends were 4 bases for V and 3 bases for J; bases not matched to a gene: 6. The germline gives CDR1 MDHEN, CDR2 SYDVKM. The CDR3 covers 16 residues. The CDR3 region is CASSSGLLDGANVLTF. The CDR3 region has the DNA TGTGCCAGCAGTTCGGGACTACTTGATGGGGCCAACGTCCTGACTTTC.

The CDR3 nucleotides read TGCGCCAGCAGACTCGCGGGGGACACTGAAGCTTTCTTT. Residues: CASRLAGDTEAFF. This sequence joins TRBV5-1 and TRBJ1-1; D is perhaps TRBD1 (5 bases). The germline V and J ends were trimmed by 5 bases and 3 bases, with 11 bases remaining between them. The V gene's germline CDR1 is SGHRS and CDR2 YFSETQ. The CDR3 runs 13 residues. The full variable domain, rest sourced from reference TRBV5-1 and TRBJ1-1, is KAGVTQTPRYLIKTRGQQVTLSCSPISGHRSVSWYQQTPGQGLQFLFEYFSETQRNKGNFPGRFSGRQFSNSRSEMNVSTLELGDSALYLCASRLAGDTEAFFGQGTRLTVV.

This chain links TRBV9 with TRBJ1-3, with D uncertain. Germline values: CDR1 SGDLS, CDR2 YYNGEE. Trimming removed 5 bases from V and 0 bases from J, with 12 bases in between. This CDR3 region has 15 residues. The CDR3 sequence: CASSADDYSGNTIYF. As DNA, the CDR3 is TGTGCCAGCAGTGCGGACGATTACTCTGGAAACACCATATATTTT. The full variable domain, rest sourced from reference TRBV9 and TRBJ1-3, is DSGVTQTPKHLITATGQRVTLRCSPRSGDLSVYWYQQSLDQGLQFLIQYYNGEERAKGNILERFSAQQFPDLHSELNLSSLELGDSALYFCASSADDYSGNTIYFGEGSWLTVV.

The V call is TRBV10-3, the J call TRBJ2-7, with 8 bases fitting TRBD2. Germline V CDR1 and CDR2: ENHRY, SYGVKD. Trimming cost V 0 bases and J 3 bases; bases outside gene matches: 10. The CDR3 sequence is 17 residues long. DNA for the CDR3: TGTGCCATCAGTGAGTCAGGACTAGCTGGGACGGGCTACGAGCAGTACTTC. Its protein product is CAISESGLAGTGYEQYF.

This clone was seen a single time. This chain joins TRBV5-1 and TRBJ2-1; D is unresolved. Trimming took 4 bases from V and 15 from J, leaving 23 bases between them. The CDR3 is 14 residues long. Looked up from germline, CDR1 is SGHRS and CDR2 is YFSETQ. CDR3 DNA: TGCGCCAGCAGCCCGACGGACGGTTTCGCTCGTCCGTTCTTC. It encodes CASSPTDGFARPFF.

The chain uses TRBV7-2 and TRBJ1-2; 10 positions agree with TRBD1. This CDR3 is built from 17 residues. Germline V gives CDR1 SGHTA, CDR2 FQGNSA. The V and J ends lost 2 bases and 1 base, in that order; junction bases with no gene match: 7. The chain's CDR3 is CASSLIGGTGVNYGYTF. DNA for the CDR3: TGTGCCAGCAGCTTAATCGGCGGGACAGGGGTTAACTATGGCTACACCTTC.

The rearrangement joins TRBV9 to TRBJ2-6; 10 bases align to TRBD1. Trimming removed 5 bases from V and 1 base from J; junction bases left unmatched: 3. The length of the CDR3 is 16 residues. Germline CDR1 and CDR2: SGDLS and YYNGEE. The CDR3 bases are TGTGCCAGCAGGGACAGGGGGAATTCTGGGGCCAACGTCCTGACTTTC. Residues: CASRDRGNSGANVLTF.

This clone showed up just once. The chain uses TRBV27 and TRBJ1-1, with D unclear. V was clipped by 5 bases and J by 1 base, with 8 bases between them. CDR3 length: 13 residues. Germline V gene data show CDR1 as MNHEY and CDR2 as SMNVEV (reference sequence). CDR3 DNA: TGTGCCAGCAGTAGGGTGGCGAACACTGAAGCTTTCTTT. Residues: CASSRVANTEAFF.

This chain connects TRBV7-3 to TRBJ2-1, with D uncertain. V was trimmed by 1 base and J by 4 bases, leaving 11 bases between them. CDR3 length equals 15 residues. Germline V gives CDR1 SGHTA, CDR2 FQGTGA. The CDR3 protein is CASSLNSGRYNEQFF. The CDR3 nucleotides read TGTGCCAGCAGCTTAAATTCGGGCAGGTACAATGAGCAGTTCTTC. The whole variable domain, filled in from reference TRBV7-3 and TRBJ2-1, reads GAGVSQTPSNKVTEKGKYVELRCDPISGHTALYWYRQSLGQGPEFLIYFQGTGAADDSGLPNDRFFAVRPEGSVSTLKIQRTERGDSAVYLCASSLNSGRYNEQFFGPGTRLTVL.